This entry describes one T cell receptor beta chain. Its antigen is currently unknown. The data are from a study of CD8+ T cells in alopecia areata. Whole-study results and caveats: Besides other cells, scalp samples also yield sequences of resident alphabeta T cells from normal skin. Whereas mice showed it more clearly, TCR sharing across patients was murkier, possibly because of HLA.

Germline CDR1 SEHNR, CDR2 FQNEAQ (reference sequence). The CDR3 sequence is 15 residues long. V shed 6 bases and J 1 base; nucleotides not matched to a gene: 4. Following extraction, RNA underwent reverse transcription to cDNA, which served as the sequencing template. Data came from immunoSEQ multiplex PCR; TCRdb stores just in-frame clones and leaves some out. The table includes more than 95,000 clones, 55% to 65% detected once. Specimen: CD4+ T cells sorted from blood. The genes are TRBV7-9 and TRBJ2-3; 10 positions agree with TRBD2. The TCR originated in a human donor in good health. This chain's CDR3 is CASRSGTSGTDTQYF. CDR3 sequence (DNA): TGTGCCAGCAGGTCCGGGACTAGCGGCACAGATACGCAGTATTTT. The full variable domain, with the rest looked up from reference TRBV7-9 and TRBJ2-3, is DTGVSQNPRHKITKRGQNVTFRCDPISEHNRLYWYRQTLGQGPEFLTYFQNEAQLEKSRLLSDRFSAERPKGSFSTLEIQRTEQGDSAMYLCASRSGTSGTDTQYFGPGTRLTVL.